This T cell receptor (beta chain) was found in a study of blood T cell repertoires in COVID-19. V lost 5 bases and J 8 bases, leaving 15 bases between the germline ends. The CDR3 totals 13 residues. The table came from immunoSEQ multiplex PCR; TCRdb's copy has only in-frame clones and leaves some out. The data contain roughly 130,000 clones, under 85% of them singletons. The chain has TRBV12-3 or TRBV12-4 and TRBJ1-2, with a weak D call TRBD1 (6 bases). This receptor was obtained from a man aged 40-55 years with active or convalescent COVID-19. Sequencing input: peripheral blood. CDR3 coding DNA: TGTGCCAGCAGTCCTCGGGACACCAGGGGCTACACCTTC. Translating it yields CASSPRDTRGYTF.